The TCR beta chain under discussion was sequenced for a study of vaccination and CD4 T cells after COVID-19. About the study: Cells were stimulated with overlapping spike peptide pools from SARS-CoV-2, HCoV-NL63, HCoV-OC43 and HCoV-229E. Each of the control cultures got a CEFX pool, an HIV-1 Nef pool, or no peptide. Study findings and constraints: Early timepoints after natural infection were not analyzed in these convalescent patients.

Of note for this clonotype: Its antigen remains unknown.

Treatment described: 10-day PBMC culture with coronavirus spike peptide pools or control peptides (ViraFEST assay). Negative selection separated CD4+ T cells from roughly nine-day cultures. Germline V gives CDR1 MDHEN, CDR2 SYDVKM. Trimming at V came to 4 bases and at J to 4 bases, leaving 7 bases not matched to a gene. This CDR3 is built from 16 residues. An Oncomine TCR Beta short-read assay was used to sequence the DNA from cultured CD4+ T cells. TCRdb fed the PCR reads into MiXCR, producing one record per CDR3 protein. In the table there are roughly 20,000 distinct CDR3 sequences, roughly 50% of which are singletons.

The material sequenced was CD4+ T cells from blood, cultured in vitro, taken after SARS-CoV-2 vaccination. The clonotype comes from a human donor who had recovered from COVID-19. The chain uses TRBV28 and TRBJ2-6, with 7 positions matching TRBD1. The CDR3 sequence: CASSSDRAPGANVLTF. The CDR3, as DNA: TGTGCCAGCAGTTCAGACAGGGCCCCCGGGGCCAACGTCCTGACTTTC.